This record concerns one TCR beta chain sequence. Its antigen remains undetermined. No base-level quality is on record; no much larger clone is a single base apart. One collaborating source in Seattle enrolled patients while the patients were actively infected and followed the patients over time throughout the course of disease. Each collaborating institution followed its own protocols to collect whole blood in K2EDTA tubes. For TCRbeta analysis, collaborator samples were shipped as frozen whole blood, as isolated PBMCs, or as DNA extracted from either sample type. This sample is drawn from a study of blood T cell repertoires in COVID-19 (TCRdb year 2020). For context, the study as a whole: Collaborator samples came from the United States, Italy and Spain and covered acute and convalescent phases of COVID-19. The samples were drawn from the first 160 participants of the ongoing ImmuneRACE study and from 950 to 1,500 subjects provided by 6 global collaborators. The repertoires were released in a freely available public database intended as a resource for research on the immune response to SARS-CoV-2. The dataset comprised deeply sampled blood TCRbeta repertoires from subjects exposed to, actively infected with, or recovered from COVID-19. Where HLA class I and class II types were available, the types were taken from metadata supplied by the sample provider, not from assay-based typing. The material from the prospective study consisted of cDNA or gDNA derived from T cells, B-cell-depleted T cells, or PBMCs. A de-identified subject ID, COVID-19 status, age in years and sex were almost always included in the sample metadata. What the authors observed across the whole study: The quantity of clinical and demographic metadata differed by source and by participant and was supplied without curation.

TCRbeta CDR3 regions were amplified from genomic DNA using the immunoSEQ Assay, a bias-controlled multiplex PCR. The published analysis was carried out like this. The number of nucleated cells in each sample was estimated by amplification of reference gene primers within the assay. To quantify the absolute abundance of each unique TCRbeta CDR3 rearrangement, sequence reads were collapsed and filtered. For each sample, productive Simpson clonality was calculated by taking the square root of Simpson's diversity index across productive rearrangements. The immuneACCESS repertoire file appears here via TCRdb, limited to in-frame rearrangements. These files lack a portion of the clones; in checked studies, under half of the deficit traces to unresolved V genes, and the cause of the others is not known. The DNA gave D and trimming, while V, J and clone size come from that table. Present in this sample are around 110,000 clones, 70% to 80% of which were seen just once. Clones ranked in the top ten supply about 6.3% of the sample.

V has 4 bases trimmed and J has 4 bases trimmed; junction bases matching no gene number 5. In the germline V gene, CDR1 corresponds to MDHEN and CDR2 to SYDVKM. The CDR3, from cysteine to phenylalanine, totals 15 residues. Of the read, only the CDR3 DNA is kept; its 45 bases are in frame from base 1. Input material: peripheral blood. The clonotype was recovered from a man older than 75 with COVID-19, enrolled during active disease. In this chain, TRBV28 is recombined with TRBJ1-4; 8 of the junction bases match TRBD1. The DNA sequence reads TGTGCCAGCAGTTCCGGGACAGGTTATAATGAAAAACTGTTTTTT. This codes for CASSSGTGYNEKLFF. With the rest looked up from the reference TRBV28 and TRBJ1-4 genes rather than sequenced, the full variable domain is DVKVTQSSRYLVKRTGEKVFLECVQDMDHENMFWYRQDPGLGLRLIYFSYDVKMKEKGDIPEGYSVSREKKERFSLILESASTNQTSMYLCASSSGTGYNEKLFFGSGTQLSVL.